The 18 T cell receptor beta chains below all came from one sample that was sequenced in a study of blood T cell repertoires in COVID-19. Profiled with immunoSEQ multiplex PCR; TCRdb holds only in-frame clones, not every one. The data show over 250,000 clones, roughly 88% seen once. Material: PBMCs or T cells enriched from blood (not recorded which). The receptors originated from a woman in her thirties who had recovered from COVID-19.

V usage is TRBV3-1 (or the pseudogene TRBV3-2) and J usage is TRBJ1-2; D gene unclear. Germline CDR1 reads LGHDT; CDR2 reads YNNKEL (reference sequence). CDR3 size: 16 residues. The V end lost 5 bases, the J end lost 2 bases, and 18 bases lay between the germline ends. The CDR3 spells CASSFHTRRRNYGYTF. The DNA for the CDR3 is TGTGCCAGCAGCTTCCATACCCGGAGGAGGAACTATGGCTACACCTTC.

The chain couples TRBV28 to TRBJ1-6, with a possible D match to TRBD1 (6 bases). This CDR3 spans 15 amino acids. Germline CDR1 MDHEN, CDR2 SYDVKM. Between the trimmed V and J ends, which lost 4 bases and 6 bases, there was a span of 13 bases. The CDR3 bases are TGTGCCAGCAGTTCAACAGGGTCGGGTAATTCACCCCTCCACTTT. This codes for CASSSTGSGNSPLHF.

The chain recombines TRBV6-6 with TRBJ1-2, with 7 positions matching TRBD1. The CDR3 totals 14 residues. The V and J ends lost 0 bases and 13 bases, in that order; junction bases with no gene match: 11. Germline-derived CDR1 and CDR2 are MNHNY and SVGAGI (reference sequence). In nucleotides, the CDR3 is TGTGCCAGCAGTTACTCGTCAGGGGGGCCCCCGGCCACCTTC. Translated: CASSYSSGGPPATF.

The chain uses TRBV7-9 and TRBJ2-7; possible D gene TRBD2, 6 bases. CDR1 and CDR2 from the germline V gene are SEHNR and FQNEAQ (reference sequence). The CDR3 spans 14 residues. The CDR3 sequence is CAMLRASDPYEQYF. CDR3 nucleotides: TGTGCAATGCTCCGGGCTAGCGACCCCTACGAGCAGTACTTC.

The chain recombines TRBV5-1 with TRBJ2-3, with D tentatively TRBD2 (5 bases). This CDR3 is 15 amino acids long. The V and J ends lost 1 base and 3 bases respectively, with 12 bases between them. Germline CDR1 SGHRS, CDR2 YFSETQ. DNA of the CDR3: TGCGCCAGCAGCTTGAGGGAACTAGGGACAGATACGCAGTATTTT. Translated: CASSLRELGTDTQYF. Variable domain in full (rest from reference TRBV5-1 and TRBJ2-3): KAGVTQTPRYLIKTRGQQVTLSCSPISGHRSVSWYQQTPGQGLQFLFEYFSETQRNKGNFPGRFSGRQFSNSRSEMNVSTLELGDSALYLCASSLRELGTDTQYFGPGTRLTVL.

The chain recombines TRBV7-2 with TRBJ1-1, with TRBD1 as a possible D gene (5 bases). Germline V gives CDR1 SGHTA, CDR2 FQGNSA. The CDR3 length is 14 residues. V gave up 4 bases and J gave up 1 base, with 10 bases separating them. Here the CDR3 reads CASSSGWGNTEAFF. The CDR3 nucleotides are TGTGCCAGCAGCTCAGGGTGGGGGAACACTGAAGCTTTCTTT.

This rearrangement joins TRBV6-6 to TRBJ2-1; 8 positions agree with TRBD2. The CDR3 has 15 amino acids. Germline V gives CDR1 MNHNY, CDR2 SVGAGI (reference sequence). V lost 6 bases, J lost 4 bases, and 8 bases stayed unmatched. As DNA, the CDR3 is TGTGCCAGCAGCCAACTAGCGGAGAAGTACAATGAGCAGTTCTTC. This codes for CASSQLAEKYNEQFF.

This sequence joins TRBV11-2 and TRBJ1-2; 11 bases map to TRBD1. The CDR3 runs to 16 residues. V trimming: 5 bases; J trimming: 1 base; junction bases outside the gene matches: 6. Germline CDR1 SGHAT, CDR2 FQNNGV. This CDR3 reads CASSNRTGGFNYGYTF. CDR3 in DNA: TGTGCCAGCAGCAACCGGACAGGGGGCTTTAACTATGGCTACACCTTC.

V usage is TRBV4-3 and J usage is TRBJ2-1; the match to TRBD1 covers 8 bases. V shed 4 bases, J shed 4 bases, and the junction held 6 bases outside the gene matches. CDR1 and CDR2 from the germline V gene are LGHNA and YSLEER. The CDR3 is 15 amino acids. The CDR3, as DNA: TGCGCCAGCAGCCCGAAGGACAGGGCATACAATGAGCAGTTCTTC. Translation: CASSPKDRAYNEQFF.

The genes are TRBV13 and TRBJ2-5; no reliable D call. With 0 bases removed from V and 5 bases from J, the gap between germline ends came to 10 bases. The length of the CDR3 is 14 residues. CDR1 is PRHDT, CDR2 FYEKMQ, per germline (reference sequence). The CDR3 nucleotides are TGTGCCAGCAGCTTAGGGCAACCGAGGGAGACCCAGTACTTC. Its protein is CASSLGQPRETQYF.

The rearrangement joins TRBV21-1 to TRBJ1-6. TRBV21-1 corresponds to a pseudogene. This CDR3 comprises 18 residues. CDR3 nucleotide sequence: TGTGCCAGCAGCACTAGTCGTTCCCCCAGCTCCTATAATTCACCCCTCCACTTT. Its protein product is CASSTSRSPSSYNSPLHF.

CDR3 in amino acids: CAWSRQSNGYTF. In nucleotides, the CDR3 is TGTGCCTGGAGCCGACAGTCAAATGGCTACACCTTC. The J gene is TRBJ1-2, the V gene TRBV30; TRBD1 is a possible D gene (5 bases). The CDR3 extends over 12 amino acids. Germline V gives CDR1 GTSNPN, CDR2 SVGIG (reference sequence). V was clipped by 3 bases and J by 6 bases, with 11 bases between them. Full variable domain (remainder filled in from reference TRBV30 and TRBJ1-2): SQTIHQWPATLVQPVGSPLSLECTVEGTSNPNLYWYRQAAGRGLQLLFYSVGIGQISSEVPQNLSASRPQDRQFILSSKKLLLSDSGFYLCAWSRQSNGYTFGSGTRLTVV.

This chain joins TRBV30 and TRBJ1-6, with TRBD1 matching 7 bases. Trimming cost V 5 bases and J 7 bases; bases outside gene matches: 11. Germline loops: CDR1 GTSNPN, CDR2 SVGIG (reference sequence). The CDR3 has 15 residues. CDR3 coding DNA: TGTGCCTGGGACCCCTCGGGCAGGGGGAATTCACCCCTCCACTTT. Amino acids: CAWDPSGRGNSPLHF.

V and J are TRBV2 and TRBJ1-2; no firm D call. The CDR3 is 13 residues long. V lost 4 bases and J 5 bases, leaving 11 bases between the germline ends. Per germline, CDR1 SNHLY and CDR2 FYNNEI. The CDR3 DNA follows: TGTGCCAGCAGTGGGAGGACCCAGTATGGCTACACCTTC. As protein: CASSGRTQYGYTF.

V gene TRBV27 combines with J gene TRBJ2-3; D perhaps matches TRBD2 (7 bases). The CDR3 loop spans 15 amino acids. Trimming cost V 5 bases and J 4 bases, with 16 bases left between them. Germline loops: CDR1 MNHEY, CDR2 SMNVEV (reference sequence). DNA of the CDR3: TGTGCCAGCAGTCAGACTAGCAGGGGCTCAGATACGCAGTATTTT. This gives the protein CASSQTSRGSDTQYF.

This chain uses TRBV6-5 with TRBJ1-2, with 7 bases matching TRBD1. Trimming cost V 9 bases and J 4 bases; bases outside gene matches: 11. The CDR3 length is 14 residues. Germline values: CDR1 MNHEY, CDR2 SVGAGI. CDR3 nucleotide sequence: TGTGCCAGTCGTCGACAGGGACCGGTCTATGGCTACACCTTC. Amino acids: CASRRQGPVYGYTF.

The CDR3 reads CASSPGTSEETQYF. DNA of the CDR3: TGTGCCAGCAGCCCAGGGACTAGCGAAGAGACCCAGTACTTC. The chain carries TRBV6-5 and TRBJ2-5; 10 bases align to TRBD2. In germline, CDR1 is MNHEY, CDR2 SVGAGI. Losses at the gene ends were 6 bases for V and 3 bases for J; bases not matched to a gene: 4. This CDR3 has 14 residues.

This chain connects TRBV27 to TRBJ1-3; D remains ambiguous. The CDR3 runs to 16 residues. Per germline, CDR1 MNHEY and CDR2 SMNVEV (reference sequence). The V gene lost 0 bases and the J gene lost 4 bases, with 13 bases spanning the gap. The CDR3 is CASSLSPGTGGNTIYF. Here the CDR3 DNA reads TGTGCCAGCAGTTTATCGCCGGGTACGGGAGGAAACACCATATATTTT.